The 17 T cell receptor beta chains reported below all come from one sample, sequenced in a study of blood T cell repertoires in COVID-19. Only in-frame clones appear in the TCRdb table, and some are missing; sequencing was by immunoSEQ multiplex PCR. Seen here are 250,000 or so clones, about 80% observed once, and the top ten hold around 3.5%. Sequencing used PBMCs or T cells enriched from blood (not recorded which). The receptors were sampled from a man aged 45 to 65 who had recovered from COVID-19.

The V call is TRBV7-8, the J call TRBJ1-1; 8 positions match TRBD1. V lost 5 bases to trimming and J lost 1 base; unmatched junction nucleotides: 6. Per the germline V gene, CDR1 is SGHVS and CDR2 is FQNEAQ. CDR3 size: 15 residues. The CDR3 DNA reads TGTGCCAGCAGCCCCTACGGACAGGGGAACACTGAAGCTTTCTTT. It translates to CASSPYGQGNTEAFF.

The DNA of the CDR3 is TGTGCCAGCAGTCCCTGGACTAGCGGGGTTAAGGAGCAGTTCTTC. Protein sequence: CASSPWTSGVKEQFF. The rearrangement links TRBV6-2 or TRBV6-3 to TRBJ2-1; 12 nucleotides agree with TRBD2. V dropped 5 bases and J dropped 10; count of bases not matched to a gene: 9. From germline, CDR1 is MNHEY and CDR2 SVGEGT. This CDR3 contains 15 residues.

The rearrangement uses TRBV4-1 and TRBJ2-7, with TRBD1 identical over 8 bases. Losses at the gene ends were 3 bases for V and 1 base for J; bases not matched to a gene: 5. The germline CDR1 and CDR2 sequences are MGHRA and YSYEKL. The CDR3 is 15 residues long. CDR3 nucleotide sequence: TGCGCCAGCAGCCAGGACAGGGACCCATCCTACGAGCAGTACTTC. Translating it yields CASSQDRDPSYEQYF.

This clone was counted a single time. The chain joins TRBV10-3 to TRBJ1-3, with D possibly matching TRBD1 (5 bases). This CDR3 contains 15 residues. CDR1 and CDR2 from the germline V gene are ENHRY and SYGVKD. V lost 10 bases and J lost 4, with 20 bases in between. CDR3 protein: CATGLQPGDGNTIYF. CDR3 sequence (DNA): TGTGCCACCGGGCTACAGCCGGGGGACGGAAACACCATATATTTT.

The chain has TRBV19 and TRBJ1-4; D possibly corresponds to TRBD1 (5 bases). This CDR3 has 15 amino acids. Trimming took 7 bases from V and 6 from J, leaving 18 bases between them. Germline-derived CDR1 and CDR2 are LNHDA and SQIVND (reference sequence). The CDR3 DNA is TGTGCCAGTACCTGGGGGGGGAGGTTGGATGAAAAACTGTTTTTT. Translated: CASTWGGRLDEKLFF.

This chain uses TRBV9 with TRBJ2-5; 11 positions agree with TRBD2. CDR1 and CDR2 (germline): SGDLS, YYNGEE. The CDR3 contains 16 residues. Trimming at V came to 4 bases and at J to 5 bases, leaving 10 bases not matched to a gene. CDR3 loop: CASSPISGRATETQYF. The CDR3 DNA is TGTGCCAGCAGCCCCATTAGCGGGAGGGCAACGGAGACCCAGTACTTC.

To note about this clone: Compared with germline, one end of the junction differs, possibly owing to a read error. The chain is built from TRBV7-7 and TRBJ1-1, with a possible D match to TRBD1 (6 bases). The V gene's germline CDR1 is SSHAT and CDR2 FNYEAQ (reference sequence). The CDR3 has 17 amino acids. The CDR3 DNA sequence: TGTGCTAGCAGCCCATACTCCCGGACAGCCGAGAACACTGAAGCTTTCTTT. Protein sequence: CASSPYSRTAENTEAFF.

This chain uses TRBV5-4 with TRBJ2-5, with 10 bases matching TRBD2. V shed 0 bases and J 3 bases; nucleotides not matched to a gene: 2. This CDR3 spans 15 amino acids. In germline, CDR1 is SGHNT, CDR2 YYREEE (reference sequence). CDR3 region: CASSLALAGEETQYF. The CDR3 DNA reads TGTGCCAGCAGCTTGGCTCTAGCGGGGGAAGAGACCCAGTACTTC.

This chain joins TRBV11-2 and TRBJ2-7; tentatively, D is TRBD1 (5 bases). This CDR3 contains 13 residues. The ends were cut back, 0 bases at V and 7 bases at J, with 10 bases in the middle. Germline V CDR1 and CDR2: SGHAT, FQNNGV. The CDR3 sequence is CASSLDRAGEQYF. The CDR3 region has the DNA TGTGCCAGCAGCTTAGACAGGGCAGGGGAGCAGTACTTC.

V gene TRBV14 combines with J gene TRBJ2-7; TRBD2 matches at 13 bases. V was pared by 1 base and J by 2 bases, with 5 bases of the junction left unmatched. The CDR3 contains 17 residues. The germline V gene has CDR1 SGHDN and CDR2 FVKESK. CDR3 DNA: TGTGCCAGCAGCCAAGTGAGGGGACTAGCGGGAACCTACGAGCAGTACTTC. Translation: CASSQVRGLAGTYEQYF.

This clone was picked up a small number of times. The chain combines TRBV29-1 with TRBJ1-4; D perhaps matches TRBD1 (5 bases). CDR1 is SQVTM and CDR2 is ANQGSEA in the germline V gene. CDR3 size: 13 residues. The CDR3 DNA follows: TGCAACCCTCAATGGGGGGGTAATGAAAAACTGTTTTTT. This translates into CNPQWGGNEKLFF. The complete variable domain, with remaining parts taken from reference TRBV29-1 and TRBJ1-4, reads SAVISQKPSRDICQRGTSLTIQCQVDSQVTMMFWYRQQPGQSLTLIATANQGSEATYESGFVIDKFPISRPNLTFSTLTVSNMSPEDSSIYLCNPQWGGNEKLFFGSGTQLSVL.

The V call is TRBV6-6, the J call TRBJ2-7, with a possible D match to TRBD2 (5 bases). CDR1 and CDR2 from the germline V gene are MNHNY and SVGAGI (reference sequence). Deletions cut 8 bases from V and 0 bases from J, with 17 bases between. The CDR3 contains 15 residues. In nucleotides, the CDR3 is TGTGCCAGCCTTGAGCCGGGCGGGTCCTCCTACGAGCAGTACTTC. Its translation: CASLEPGGSSYEQYF.

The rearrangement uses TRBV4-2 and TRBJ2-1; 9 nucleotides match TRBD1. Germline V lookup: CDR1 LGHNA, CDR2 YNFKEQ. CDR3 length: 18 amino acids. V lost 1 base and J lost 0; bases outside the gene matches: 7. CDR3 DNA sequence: TGTGCCAGCAGCCAAGGGGGGACAGGGTGGCTCTCCTACAATGAGCAGTTCTTC. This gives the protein CASSQGGTGWLSYNEQFF.

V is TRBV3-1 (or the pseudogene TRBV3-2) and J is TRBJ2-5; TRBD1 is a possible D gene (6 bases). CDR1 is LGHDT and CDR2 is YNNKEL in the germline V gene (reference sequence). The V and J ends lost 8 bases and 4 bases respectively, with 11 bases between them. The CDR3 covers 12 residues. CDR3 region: CASRGGRETQYF. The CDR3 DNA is TGTGCCAGCCGTGGGGGCAGAGAGACCCAGTACTTC.

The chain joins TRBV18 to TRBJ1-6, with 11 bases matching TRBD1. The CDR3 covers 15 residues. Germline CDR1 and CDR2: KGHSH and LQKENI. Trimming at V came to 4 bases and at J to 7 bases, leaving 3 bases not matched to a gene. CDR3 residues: CASSLGQGANSPLHF. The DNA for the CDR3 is TGTGCCAGCTCACTCGGACAGGGGGCGAATTCACCCCTCCACTTT.

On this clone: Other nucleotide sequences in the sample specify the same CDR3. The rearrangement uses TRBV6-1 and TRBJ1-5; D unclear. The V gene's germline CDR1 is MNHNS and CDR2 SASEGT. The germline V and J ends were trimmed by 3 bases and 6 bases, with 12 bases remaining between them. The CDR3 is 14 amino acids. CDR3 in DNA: TGTGCCAGCAGTGAGCGGAGGGCCGGTCAGCCCCAGCATTTT. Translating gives CASSERRAGQPQHF.

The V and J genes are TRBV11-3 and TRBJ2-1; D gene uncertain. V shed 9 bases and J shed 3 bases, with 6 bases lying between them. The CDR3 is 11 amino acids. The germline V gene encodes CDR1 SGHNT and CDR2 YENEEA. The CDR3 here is CASLGYNEQFF. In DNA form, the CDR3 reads TGTGCCAGTCTAGGCTACAATGAGCAGTTCTTC.